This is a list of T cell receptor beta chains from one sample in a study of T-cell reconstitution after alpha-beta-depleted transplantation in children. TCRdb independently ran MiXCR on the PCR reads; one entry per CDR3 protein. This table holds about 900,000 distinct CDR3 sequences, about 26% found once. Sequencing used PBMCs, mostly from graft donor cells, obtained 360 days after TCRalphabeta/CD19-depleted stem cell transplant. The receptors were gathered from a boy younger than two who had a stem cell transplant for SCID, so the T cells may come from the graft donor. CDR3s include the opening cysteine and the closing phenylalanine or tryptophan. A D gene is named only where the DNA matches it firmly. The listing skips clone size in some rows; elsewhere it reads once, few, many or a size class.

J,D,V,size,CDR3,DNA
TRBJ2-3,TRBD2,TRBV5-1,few,CASSLLVAGGSDDTDTQYF,TGCGCCAGCAGCTTGCTCGTAGCGGGGGGGTCGGATGACACAGATACGCAGTATTTT
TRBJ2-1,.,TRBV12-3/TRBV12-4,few,CASSSGQPTGSKEQFF,TGTGCCAGCAGTTCGGGCCAACCGACAGGTTCTAAGGAGCAGTTCTTC
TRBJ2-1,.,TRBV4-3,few,CASSQDLGGSSYNEQFF,TGCGCCAGCAGCCAAGACCTAGGGGGGAGCTCCTACAATGAGCAGTTCTTC
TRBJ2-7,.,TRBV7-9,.,CARGILPSYEQYF,TGTGCCCGGGGAATCCTTCCTTCCTACGAGCAGTACTTC
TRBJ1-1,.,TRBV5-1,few,CASAAHGGTEAFF,TGCGCCAGCGCCGCCCACGGAGGTACTGAAGCTTTCTTT
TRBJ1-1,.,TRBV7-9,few,CASSYDRTEAFF,TGTGCCAGCAGCTATGACAGGACTGAAGCTTTCTTT
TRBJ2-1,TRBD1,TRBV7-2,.,CASSSSWDRGYEQFF,TGTGCCAGCAGCTCGTCGTGGGACAGGGGCTATGAGCAGTTCTTC
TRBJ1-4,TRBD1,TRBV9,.,CASSRGRGRVSEKLFF,TGTGCCAGCAGCAGAGGAAGGGGGCGAGTTAGTGAAAAACTGTTTTTT
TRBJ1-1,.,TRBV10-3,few,CAIGDREAFF,TGTGCCATAGGAGACAGGGAAGCTTTCTTT
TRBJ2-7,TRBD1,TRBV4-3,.,CASSQAAGTGNYEQYF,TGCGCCAGCAGCCAAGCGGCCGGGACAGGAAACTACGAGCAGTACTTC
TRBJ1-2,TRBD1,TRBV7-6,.,CASSIYPGQGINYGYTF,TGTGCCAGCAGCATATACCCGGGACAGGGGATCAACTATGGCTACACCTTC
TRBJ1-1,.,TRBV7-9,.,CASSLESVAFF,TGTGCCAGCAGCTTAGAGTCAGTAGCTTTCTTT
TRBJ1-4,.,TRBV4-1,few,CASSHLAGTNEKLFF,TGCGCCAGCAGCCACCTGGCTGGAACTAATGAAAAACTGTTTTTT
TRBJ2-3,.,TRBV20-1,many,CSAPAPGGTDTQYF,TGCAGTGCCCCGGCCCCGGGCGGGACAGATACGCAGTATTTT
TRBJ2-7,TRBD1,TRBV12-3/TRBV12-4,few,CASSSGQGASSYEQYF,TGTGCCAGCAGCTCGGGACAGGGGGCGAGCTCCTACGAGCAGTACTTC
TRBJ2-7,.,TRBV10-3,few,CAISGGSPYEQYF,TGTGCCATCAGTGGAGGGTCGCCCTACGAGCAGTACTTC
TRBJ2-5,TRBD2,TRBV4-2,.,CASSQGTSGRTSQETQYF,TGTGCCAGCAGCCAAGGGACTAGCGGACGAACCAGCCAAGAGACCCAGTACTTC
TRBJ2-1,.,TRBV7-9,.,CASSLVPGQGEQFF,TGTGCCAGCAGCTTAGTTCCGGGTCAGGGTGAGCAGTTCTTC
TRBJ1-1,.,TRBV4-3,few,CASSQGLGRNTEAFF,TGCGCCAGCAGCCAAGGGCTCGGGCGGAACACTGAAGCTTTCTTT
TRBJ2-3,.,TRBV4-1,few,CASSQESWSDTQYF,TGCGCCAGCAGCCAAGAATCGTGGAGCGATACGCAGTATTTT
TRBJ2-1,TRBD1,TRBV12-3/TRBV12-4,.,CASSSTGVRHNEQFF,TGTGCCAGCAGTTCGACAGGGGTGAGGCACAATGAGCAGTTCTTC
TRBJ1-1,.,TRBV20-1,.,CSARDSWEGQPAFF,TGCAGTGCTAGAGATTCCTGGGAGGGACAACCCGCTTTCTTT
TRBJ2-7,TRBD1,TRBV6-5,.,CASSYEGATEGPYEQYF,TGTGCCAGCAGTTACGAGGGGGCTACAGAGGGGCCATACGAGCAGTACTTC
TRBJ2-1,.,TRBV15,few,CATSRGGGARNEQFF,TGTGCCACCAGCAGAGGTGGGGGGGCCAGGAATGAGCAGTTCTTC
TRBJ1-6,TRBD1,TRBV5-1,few,CASSLLQGARNSPLHF,TGCGCCAGCAGCTTATTACAGGGGGCGAGAAATTCACCCCTCCACTTT
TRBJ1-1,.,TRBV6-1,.,CASSRTVFTEAFF,TGTGCCAGCAGTCGCACAGTATTCACTGAAGCTTTCTTT
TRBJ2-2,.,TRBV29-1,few,CSVWGVAGELFF,TGCAGCGTGTGGGGGGTTGCCGGGGAGCTGTTTTTT
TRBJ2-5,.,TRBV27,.,CASSLVPGWLETQYF,TGTGCCAGCAGTTTAGTCCCGGGGTGGTTAGAGACCCAGTACTTC
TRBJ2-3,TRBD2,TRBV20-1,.,CSAPSSGGAGRTDTQYF,TGCAGTGCCCCCAGTAGCGGGGGGGCTGGTCGGACAGATACGCAGTATTTT
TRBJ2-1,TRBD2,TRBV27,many,CASSPFGGNYNEQFF,TGTGCCAGCAGTCCTTTCGGGGGGAACTACAATGAGCAGTTCTTC
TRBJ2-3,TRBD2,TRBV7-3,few,CASSFTSGGLDTQYF,TGTGCCAGCAGCTTTACTAGCGGGGGATTAGATACGCAGTATTTT
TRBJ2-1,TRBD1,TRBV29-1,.,CSVVTGRTTNEQFF,TGCAGCGTTGTGACAGGGCGGACCACCAATGAGCAGTTCTTC
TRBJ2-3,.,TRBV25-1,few,CASSEWADTDTQYF,TGTGCCAGCAGTGAATGGGCTGACACAGATACGCAGTATTTT
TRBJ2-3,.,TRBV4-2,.,CASSQVLARGTDTQYF,TGTGCCAGCAGCCAAGTTCTAGCGAGGGGCACAGATACGCAGTATTTT
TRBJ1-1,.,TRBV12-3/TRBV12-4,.,CASSSQGTPNTEAFF,TGTGCCAGCAGTTCTCAGGGGACACCGAACACTGAAGCTTTCTTT